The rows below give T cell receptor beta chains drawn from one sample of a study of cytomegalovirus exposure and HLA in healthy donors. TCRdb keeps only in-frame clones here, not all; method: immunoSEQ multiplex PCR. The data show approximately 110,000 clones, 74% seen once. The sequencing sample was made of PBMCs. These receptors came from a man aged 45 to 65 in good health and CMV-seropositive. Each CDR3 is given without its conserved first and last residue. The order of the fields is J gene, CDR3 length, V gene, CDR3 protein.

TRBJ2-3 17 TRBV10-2 ASSESLGRDSLTGDTQY
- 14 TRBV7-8 ASSPGGGQGTSEQY
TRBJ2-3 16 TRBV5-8 ASSILAGALTSTDTQY
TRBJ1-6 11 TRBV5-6 ASSLRERSPLH
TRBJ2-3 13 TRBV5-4 ASSLGRGSTDTQY
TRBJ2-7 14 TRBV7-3 ASSLLGTGSRYEQY
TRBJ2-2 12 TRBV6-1 ASGGRGNTGELF
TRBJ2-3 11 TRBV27 ASSKGVTDTQY
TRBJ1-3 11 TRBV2 ASSLFGGNTIY
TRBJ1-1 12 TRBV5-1 ASSFGQMNTEAF
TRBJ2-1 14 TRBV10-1 ASSQTKRASYNEQF
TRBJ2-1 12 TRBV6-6 ASTKGGNINEQF
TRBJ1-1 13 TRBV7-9 ASSLEGHLSTEAF
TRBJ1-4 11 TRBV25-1 ASAGYSNEKLF
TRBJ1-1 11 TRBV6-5 ASSSGVNTEAF
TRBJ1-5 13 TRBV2 ASRSGGLSNQPQH
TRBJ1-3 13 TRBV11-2 ASSLMGASGNTIY
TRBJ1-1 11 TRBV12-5 ASGQSYNTEAF
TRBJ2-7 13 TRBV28 ASSPAGTGSYEQY
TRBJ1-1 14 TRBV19 ASHLAPGVRNTEAF
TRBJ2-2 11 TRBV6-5 ASSNQGNGELF
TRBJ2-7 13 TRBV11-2 ASSAGGLFSYEQY
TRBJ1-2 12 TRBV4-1 ASSPQGVGYGYT
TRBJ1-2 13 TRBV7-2 ASSLRGQGALGYT
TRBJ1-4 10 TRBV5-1 ASSLDREKLF
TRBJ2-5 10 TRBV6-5 ASGLGGETQY
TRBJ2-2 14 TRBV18 ASSPVGLAGAGELF
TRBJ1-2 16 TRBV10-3 AISPLFEDSLLNYGYT
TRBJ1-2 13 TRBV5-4 ASSPDAQGDYGYT
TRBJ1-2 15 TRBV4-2 ASSQNIGGTLNYGYT
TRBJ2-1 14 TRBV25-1 ASSARGNGHDNEQF
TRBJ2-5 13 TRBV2 ASRGRGGSRETQY